This T cell receptor beta chain was identified in a study of blood T cell repertoires in COVID-19. Study background: The cDNA or gDNA used as material had been derived from T cells, B-cell-depleted T cells, or PBMCs.

TCRdb's table, derived via immunoSEQ multiplex PCR, lists solely in-frame clones and lacks some. This sample yields approximately 500,000 clones, of which more than 75% are seen a single time; over 1.5% belongs to the top ten. Participant ages covered roughly 18 to 89 years across 24 US areas. Clinical history reported by participants formed the basis on which cohorts were assigned. The CDR3 totals 20 residues. The germline CDR1 and CDR2 sequences are KGHSH and LQKENI. Trimming took 3 bases from V and 5 from J; bases not matched to a gene: 21. The chain combines TRBV18 with TRBJ2-1; 8 positions match TRBD1. Source material: PBMCs or T cells enriched from blood (not recorded which). This clonotype was obtained from a woman in her thirties or forties who had recovered from COVID-19. The DNA for the CDR3 is TGTGCCAGCTCACCTATCCAGCAAACAAGGACAGGGCAAAATCACAATGAGCAGTTCTTC. It translates to CASSPIQQTRTGQNHNEQFF.